This TCR beta chain was documented in a study of CD8 T cells in ankylosing spondylitis. Whole-study findings and limits: Reports say disease-linked clones showed up significantly more in matched ankylosing spondylitis synovial fluid. Among TCR beta sequences, a motif of under ten highly homologous variants appeared characteristic of ankylosing spondylitis blood.

The authors made TCR beta libraries by quantitative 5'-RACE with molecular barcodes. A single record per CDR3 protein comes from TCRdb applying MiXCR to the 5' RACE reads. Of 50,000 or so distinct CDR3 sequences listed, about 7.8% are singletons. This clonotype was seen repeatedly, ten times or more. The antigen is not known. The CDR3 has 15 residues. Germline values: CDR1 KGHSH, CDR2 LQKENI. The V segment lost 1 base and the J segment 4 bases; nucleotides outside the gene matches: 2. This chain uses TRBV18 with TRBJ2-1, with TRBD2 matching 9 bases. The sequence derives from a female donor with ankylosing spondylitis or in good health (not recorded which). The sample consisted of blood, either unsorted or a sorted T cell fraction (not recorded which). CDR3 bases: TGTGCCAGCTCACCACTAGCGGGGGATTACAATGAGCAGTTCTTC. It translates to CASSPLAGDYNEQFF.